A selection of T cell receptor beta chains follows, all from one sample in a study of blood T cell repertoires in COVID-19. The assay was immunoSEQ multiplex PCR, and TCRdb's table has in-frame clones only and misses some. The data show roughly 360,000 clones, about four fifths seen once. The specimen was PBMCs or T cells enriched from blood (not recorded which). These receptor sequences come from a woman aged 50 to 65 who had recovered from COVID-19. CDR3s include the opening cysteine and the closing phenylalanine or tryptophan. A D gene is named only where the DNA matches it firmly. Size is stated for part of the rows, as once, few or many counts, or as a class when the clone is expanded.

V,D,size,J,CDR3,DNA
TRBV27,TRBD1,NA,TRBJ1-2,CASSPRTGAVGYTF,TGTGCCAGCAGTCCTCGGACAGGGGCTGTTGGCTACACCTTC
TRBV5-1,NA,NA,TRBJ1-4,CASSTTAGTREKLFF,TGCGCCAGCAGCACAACTGCCGGGACACGTGAAAAACTGTTTTTT
TRBV30,NA,few,TRBJ1-5,CAWSPLTHQPQHF,TGTGCCTGGAGTCCCCTGACACATCAGCCCCAGCATTTT
TRBV11-2,NA,NA,TRBJ2-3,CASRPRTSTDTQYF,TGTGCCAGCAGACCACGCACTAGCACAGATACGCAGTATTTT
TRBV30,NA,NA,TRBJ2-5,CAWSVGGLETQYF,TGTGCCTGGAGTGTAGGCGGGCTCGAGACCCAGTACTTC
TRBV11-2,TRBD1,few,TRBJ1-1,CASSSEPGGRTEAFF,TGTGCCAGCAGCTCAGAGCCAGGGGGCAGGACTGAAGCTTTCTTT
TRBV19,TRBD1,NA,TRBJ1-3,CASTRGRSDTIYF,TGTGCCAGTACCAGGGGGCGCAGTGACACCATATATTTT
TRBV6-1,TRBD1,few,TRBJ2-7,CASSGQDRGSPYEQYF,TGTGCCAGCAGTGGGCAGGACAGGGGTAGTCCCTACGAGCAGTACTTC
TRBV28,TRBD2,NA,TRBJ2-7,CASTLGAGAGGRWEQYF,TGTGCCAGCACCCTGGGTGCGGGAGCGGGGGGGCGGTGGGAGCAGTACTTC
TRBV14,TRBD1,NA,TRBJ2-5,CASSQRDRGILETQYF,TGTGCCAGCAGCCAGCGGGACAGGGGGATTTTGGAGACCCAGTACTTC
TRBV19,TRBD1,NA,TRBJ1-2,CASSITDRVMSDGYTF,TGTGCCAGTAGTATCACGGACAGGGTAATGTCGGACGGCTACACCTTC
TRBV7-8,TRBD1,NA,TRBJ2-7,CASSYYPGQGVYEQCF,TGTGCCAGCAGCTATTATCCGGGACAGGGAGTCTACGAGCAGTGCTTC
TRBV29-1,NA,NA,TRBJ1-1,CSVDGSGATEAFF,TGCAGCGTTGATGGGTCAGGGGCCACTGAAGCTTTCTTT
TRBV19,NA,NA,TRBJ1-1,CASSPTGGKTEAFF,TGTGCCAGTAGCCCGACGGGGGGGAAGACTGAAGCTTTCTTT
TRBV2,NA,NA,TRBJ1-4,CASSELGAGNEKLFF,TGTGCCAGCAGTGAATTGGGGGCGGGTAATGAAAAACTGTTTTTT
TRBV7-3,TRBD2,few,TRBJ2-2,CASSLFSRGRNTGELFF,TGTGCCAGCAGCTTATTTTCTCGCGGGAGGAACACCGGGGAGCTGTTTTTT
TRBV3-1/TRBV3-2,TRBD1,NA,TRBJ2-3,CASSPGTVTDTQYF,TGTGCCAGCAGCCCCGGGACAGTCACAGATACGCAGTATTTT
TRBV19,NA,NA,TRBJ1-5,CASSIDGVGNQPQHF,TGTGCCAGTAGTATTGACGGGGTAGGCAATCAGCCCCAGCATTTT
TRBV7-2,NA,NA,TRBJ2-1,CASSFRTAGEQFF,TGTGCCAGCAGCTTTAGGACCGCAGGGGAGCAGTTCTTC
TRBV4-1,TRBD1,NA,TRBJ1-5,CASSLTAGTGGNQPQHF,TGCGCCAGCAGTTTGACCGCCGGGACAGGGGGCAATCAGCCCCAGCATTTT
TRBV5-5,NA,NA,TRBJ1-6,CASSLSGNSPLHF,TGTGCCAGCAGCTTGTCGGGGAATTCACCCCTCCACTTT
TRBV6-2/TRBV6-3,NA,NA,TRBJ1-1,CASSSLGSTEAFF,TGTGCCAGCAGTTCGCTAGGGAGCACTGAAGCTTTCTTT
TRBV9,TRBD1,few,TRBJ2-4,CASSIPTGKNIQYF,TGTGCCAGCAGCATCCCGACAGGGAAAAACATTCAGTACTTC
TRBV5-6,TRBD1,NA,TRBJ2-3,CASSKQGAGTDTQYF,TGTGCCAGCAGCAAACAGGGGGCGGGCACAGATACGCAGTATTTT
TRBV27,NA,NA,TRBJ1-1,CASRPTVGYTEAFF,TGTGCCAGCAGACCGACAGTGGGGTACACTGAAGCTTTCTTT
TRBV12-3/TRBV12-4,NA,NA,TRBJ1-2,CASSSPGTSGYTF,TGTGCCAGCAGTTCCCCCGGGACTTCGGGCTACACCTTC
TRBV9,TRBD1,NA,TRBJ2-6,CASSVALTGGLSGANVLTF,TGTGCCAGCAGCGTAGCCCTGACAGGGGGCCTTTCCGGGGCCAACGTCCTGACTTTC
TRBV25-1,NA,NA,TRBJ2-7,CASSLIRGNEQYF,TGTGCCAGCAGTTTGATCCGAGGGAACGAGCAGTACTTC
TRBV5-4,NA,NA,TRBJ1-6,CASSQRDTEISPLHF,TGTGCCAGCAGCCAGCGGGACACCGAAATTTCACCCCTCCACTTT
TRBV19,NA,NA,TRBJ1-5,CASSFSGQNNQPQHF,TGTGCCAGTAGTTTCTCAGGGCAGAACAATCAGCCCCAGCATTTT
TRBV10-3,TRBD1,NA,TRBJ1-2,CASTLPGQGGLSGYTF,TGTGCCTCCACCCTCCCCGGACAGGGGGGATTGTCTGGCTACACCTTC
TRBV9,NA,NA,TRBJ2-7,CASSPRDSRNYEQYF,TGTGCCAGCAGCCCTCGGGACTCCCGGAACTACGAGCAGTACTTC
TRBV3-1/TRBV3-2,NA,NA,TRBJ1-2,CASSQEGRQRTF,TGTGCCAGCAGCCAAGAAGGGAGACAACGCACCTTC
TRBV19,NA,NA,TRBJ2-3,CASTPVVGTDTQYF,TGTGCCAGTACCCCGGTGGTCGGCACAGATACGCAGTATTTT
TRBV7-3,NA,NA,TRBJ2-3,CASSPLPRDTQYF,TGTGCCAGCAGCCCCCTTCCCAGAGATACGCAGTATTTT
TRBV5-4,TRBD1,NA,TRBJ1-6,CASSQLGGTGWYSPLHF,TGTGCCAGCAGCCAGCTTGGTGGGACAGGGTGGTATTCACCCCTCCACTTT
TRBV5-6,TRBD1,NA,TRBJ1-2,CASSPMGQGMDGYTF,TGTGCCAGCAGCCCAATGGGACAGGGGATGGATGGCTACACCTTC
TRBV5-1,NA,NA,TRBJ1-1,CASSFRALNTEAFF,TGCGCCAGCAGCTTTAGAGCGCTGAACACTGAAGCTTTCTTT
TRBV29-1,TRBD1,NA,TRBJ1-1,CSVRQGASTEAFF,TGCAGCGTAAGACAGGGGGCAAGCACTGAAGCTTTCTTT
TRBV5-4,NA,once,TRBJ2-3,CASSPGAPSTDTQYF,TGTGCCAGCAGCCCAGGGGCACCTTCAACAGATACGCAGTATTTT
TRBV6-5,NA,NA,TRBJ1-6,CASNPMWGGSSPLHF,TGTGCCAGCAATCCCATGTGGGGGGGGAGTTCACCCCTCCACTTT
TRBV11-1,NA,once,TRBJ2-1,CASSFGQGNNEQFF,TGTGCCAGCAGCTTTGGGCAGGGGAACAATGAGCAGTTCTTC
TRBV6-5,TRBD2,NA,TRBJ2-7,CASRYRGGHEQYF,TGTGCCAGCAGGTACCGGGGGGGCCACGAGCAGTACTTC
TRBV6-5,NA,once,TRBJ1-1,CASSYVGGTEAFF,TGTGCCAGCAGTTACGTCGGGGGAACTGAAGCTTTCTTT
TRBV27,TRBD2,few,TRBJ2-7,CASSLGLAPIEQYF,TGTGCCAGCAGTTTAGGACTAGCACCCATCGAGCAGTACTTC